What follows describes a single TCR beta chain. Its antigen remains unknown. Blood collection times were about day -28 and days 30, 100, 180 posttransplant. The CDR3 covers 12 residues. The V end lost 5 bases, the J end lost 1 base, and 6 bases lay between the germline ends. CDR1 is GTSNPN, CDR2 SVGIG, per germline (reference sequence). Method: immunoSEQ multiplex PCR; TCRdb's copy keeps in-frame clones and lacks some. The sample has some 9,700 clones; approximately 97% are singletons. The data were taken from a study of T cell clonotyping in hematopoietic cell transplantation. Findings and limits, study-wide: Recipient TCR diversity dropped after transplant; expanded clonotypes rose from day 30 to 180. At the given depth, recipient repertoires were over 95% de novo clonotypes.

The chain uses TRBV30 and TRBJ1-3; TRBD1 is a possible D gene (5 bases). The input for sequencing was peripheral blood mononuclear cells, taken 100 days after allogeneic stem cell transplant. The receptor was isolated from a male patient aged 60 to 75 who had an allogeneic stem cell transplant from a related donor, so the T cells may come from the graft donor. Some clones in this sample may be carry-over from other donors' samples. In DNA, the CDR3 is TGTGCCTGGGGGACTTCTGGAAACACCATATATTTT. This gives the protein CAWGTSGNTIYF.